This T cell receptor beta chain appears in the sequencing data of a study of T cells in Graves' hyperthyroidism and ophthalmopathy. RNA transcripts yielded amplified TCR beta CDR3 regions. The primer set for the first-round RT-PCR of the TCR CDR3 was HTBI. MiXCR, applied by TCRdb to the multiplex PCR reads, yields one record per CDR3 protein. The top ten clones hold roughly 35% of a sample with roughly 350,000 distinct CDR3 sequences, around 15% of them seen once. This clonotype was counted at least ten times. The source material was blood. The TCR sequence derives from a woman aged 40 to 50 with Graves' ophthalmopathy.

The CDR3 nucleotides read TGCAGCGTTTTCCACGGGGGGCTGAACACTGAAGCTTTCTTT. Translating it yields CSVFHGGLNTEAFF. V usage is TRBV29-1 and J usage is TRBJ1-1, with TRBD1 as a possible D gene (6 bases). V lost 5 bases to trimming and J lost 0 bases, with 13 bases between them. The CDR3 has 14 residues. Germline V gene sequence: CDR1 SQVTM, CDR2 ANQGSEA.